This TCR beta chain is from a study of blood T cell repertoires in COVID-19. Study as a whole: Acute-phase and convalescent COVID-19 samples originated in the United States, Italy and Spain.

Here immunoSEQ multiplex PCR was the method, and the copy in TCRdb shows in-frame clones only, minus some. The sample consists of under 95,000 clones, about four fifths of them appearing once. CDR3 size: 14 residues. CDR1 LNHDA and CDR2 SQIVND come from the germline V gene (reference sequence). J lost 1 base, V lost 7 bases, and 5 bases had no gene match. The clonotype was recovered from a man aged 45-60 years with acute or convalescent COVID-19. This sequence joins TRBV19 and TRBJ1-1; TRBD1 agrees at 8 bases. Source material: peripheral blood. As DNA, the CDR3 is TGTGCCAGTAAACCGGACAGGGAGAACACTGAAGCTTTCTTT. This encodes CASKPDRENTEAFF.